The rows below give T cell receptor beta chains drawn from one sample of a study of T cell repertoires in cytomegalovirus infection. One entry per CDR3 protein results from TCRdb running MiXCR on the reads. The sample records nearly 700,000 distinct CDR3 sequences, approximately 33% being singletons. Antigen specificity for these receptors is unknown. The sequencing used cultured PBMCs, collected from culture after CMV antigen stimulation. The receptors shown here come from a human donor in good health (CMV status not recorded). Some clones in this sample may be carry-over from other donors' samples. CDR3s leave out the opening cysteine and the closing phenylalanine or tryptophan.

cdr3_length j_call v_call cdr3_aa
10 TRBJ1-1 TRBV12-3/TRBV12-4 ASSSFGTEAF
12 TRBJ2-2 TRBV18 ASSPRPITGELF
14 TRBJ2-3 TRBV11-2 ASSLWRIDPDDTQY
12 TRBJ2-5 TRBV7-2 ASTLVAGGETQY
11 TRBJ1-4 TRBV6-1 ATGSQGNEKLF
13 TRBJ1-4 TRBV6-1 ASSERGTQREKLF
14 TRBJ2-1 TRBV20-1 SARTSRGQGDNEQF
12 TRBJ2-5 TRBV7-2 ASSLQRGQETQY
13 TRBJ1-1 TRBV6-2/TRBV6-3 ASIQSGQPNTEAF
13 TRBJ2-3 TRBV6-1 ASKLAGDPRGTQY
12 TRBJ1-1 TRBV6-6 ASIGRQLNTEAF
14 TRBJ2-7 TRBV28 ASSVTPGQGTYEQY
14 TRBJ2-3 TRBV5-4 ASSLAGSVLTDTQY
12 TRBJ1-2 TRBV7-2 ASSLAQTADGYT
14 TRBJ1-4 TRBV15 ATSPEAVPTNEKLF
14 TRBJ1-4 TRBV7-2 ASSTLAGTRGEKLF
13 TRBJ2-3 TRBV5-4 ASSVGREEGHTQY
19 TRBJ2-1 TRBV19 ATLYGGGTSGTQNPADEQF
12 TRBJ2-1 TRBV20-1 SAQFTSSYNEQF
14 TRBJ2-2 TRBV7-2 ASSLGLSLGTGELF
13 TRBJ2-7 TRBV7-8 ASSPNRGRSYEQY
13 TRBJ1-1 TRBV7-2 ASSFFGSGGTEAF
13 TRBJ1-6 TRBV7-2 ASRDFSSYNSPLH
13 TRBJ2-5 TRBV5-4 ASSTRQGAGETQY
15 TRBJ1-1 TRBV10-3 AIMSGPNFREDTEAF
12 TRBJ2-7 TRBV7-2 ASSPIFPLGEQY
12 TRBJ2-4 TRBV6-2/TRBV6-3 ASITGPGLDIQY
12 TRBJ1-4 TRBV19 ASSIGGEGKKLF
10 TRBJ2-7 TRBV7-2 ASSLAGGVKY
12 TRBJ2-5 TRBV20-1 SARVYGSGETQY
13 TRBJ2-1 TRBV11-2 ASSLEVGQGRVSF
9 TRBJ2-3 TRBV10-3 ATRNTDTQY
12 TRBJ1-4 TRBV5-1 ASSPKWGDEKLF
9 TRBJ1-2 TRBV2 ASARLEGYT
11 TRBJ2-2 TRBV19 ASSYGNTGELF
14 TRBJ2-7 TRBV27 ASSSITGTRIYEQY
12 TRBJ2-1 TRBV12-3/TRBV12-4 ASSSSGRNDEQF
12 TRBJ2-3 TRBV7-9 ASSFRLVTDTQY
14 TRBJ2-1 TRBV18 ASSPRGGSSYNEQF
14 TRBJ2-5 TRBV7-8 ASSSGGRGLQETQY
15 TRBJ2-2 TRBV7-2 ASSLRRALGSTGELF
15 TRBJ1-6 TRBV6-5 ASSYSPQGGGNSPLH
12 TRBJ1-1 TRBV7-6 ASSRGRGAPEAF
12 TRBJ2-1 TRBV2 ASSEIFSTGSKF
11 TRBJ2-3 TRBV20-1 SAAGGLQDTQY
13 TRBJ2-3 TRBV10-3 AISANIAGTDTQY
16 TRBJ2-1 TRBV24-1 ATSDSQLAGGPADEQF
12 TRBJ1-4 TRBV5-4 ASSPDGFNEKLF